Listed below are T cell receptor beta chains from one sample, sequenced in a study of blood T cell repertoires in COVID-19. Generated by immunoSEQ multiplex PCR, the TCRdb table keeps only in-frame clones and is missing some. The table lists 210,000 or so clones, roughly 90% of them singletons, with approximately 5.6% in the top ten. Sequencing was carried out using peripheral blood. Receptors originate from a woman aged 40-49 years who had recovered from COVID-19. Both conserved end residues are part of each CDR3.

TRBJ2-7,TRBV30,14,CAWSVVGGGYEQYF
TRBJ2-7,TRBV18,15,CASSPGHEVTYEQYF
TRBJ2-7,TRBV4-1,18,CASSQGIGSGEWVYEQYF
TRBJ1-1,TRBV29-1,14,CSVEVGQGNTEAFF
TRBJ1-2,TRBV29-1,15,CSVEEAPSGGRGYTF
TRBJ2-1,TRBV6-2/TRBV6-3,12,CASSLWANEQFF
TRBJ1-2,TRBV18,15,CASSPPTGANYGYTF
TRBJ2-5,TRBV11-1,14,CASSLEASGWTQYF
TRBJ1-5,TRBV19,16,CASSISGGLSNQPQHF
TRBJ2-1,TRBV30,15,CASLRGTSALGGQFF
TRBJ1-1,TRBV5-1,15,CASSLDDRSYTEAFF
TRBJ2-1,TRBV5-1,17,CASSFTWTSGFGNEQFF
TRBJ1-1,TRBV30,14,CAWRIGPGTPEAFF
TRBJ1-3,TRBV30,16,CAWSVPGGDSGNTIYF
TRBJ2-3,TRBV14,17,CASSQVWDTSSTDTQYF
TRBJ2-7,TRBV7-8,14,CASSLEGGTYEQYF
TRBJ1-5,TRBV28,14,CASSFVSSYQPQHF
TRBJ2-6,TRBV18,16,CASSLSAGVGANVLTF
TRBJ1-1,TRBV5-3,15,CARSLRGQGSTEAFF
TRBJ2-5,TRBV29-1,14,CSVEGGGSQETQYF
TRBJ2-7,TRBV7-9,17,CASSSRSGRALVYEQYF
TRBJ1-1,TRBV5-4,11,CASMRNTEAFF
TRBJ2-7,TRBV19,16,CASRERLSGSSYEQYF
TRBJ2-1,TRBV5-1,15,CASSLGGATYNEQFF
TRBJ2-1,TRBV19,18,CASSIFPREGASYNEQFF
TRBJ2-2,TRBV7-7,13,CASSAGGAGELFF
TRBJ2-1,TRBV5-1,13,CASSPSSYNEQFF
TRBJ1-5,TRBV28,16,CASSLQGQDPNQPQHF
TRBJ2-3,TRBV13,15,CASSLGALRTDTQYF
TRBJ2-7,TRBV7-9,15,CASSSPGQKTYEQYF
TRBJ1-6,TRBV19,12,CASRTGNSPLHF
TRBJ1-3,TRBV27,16,CASSRTGQSSGNTIYF
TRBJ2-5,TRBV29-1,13,CSVADRGKETQYF
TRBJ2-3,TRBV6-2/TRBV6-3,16,CASSYRRGFSRDTQYF
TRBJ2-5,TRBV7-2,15,CASSAPGQSRETQYF
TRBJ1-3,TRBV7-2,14,CASRGQGSGNTIYF
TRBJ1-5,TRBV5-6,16,CASSFLDRGHGQPQHF
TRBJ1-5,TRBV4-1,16,CASSQAGTGSNQPQHF
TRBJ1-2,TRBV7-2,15,CASSLADSQQGGYTF
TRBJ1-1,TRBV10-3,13,CAIRGQQNTEAFF
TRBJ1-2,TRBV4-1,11,CASGEGIGYTF
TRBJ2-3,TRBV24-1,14,CATSGTGRSDTQYF
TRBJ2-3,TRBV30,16,CAWSVLGGASTDTQYF
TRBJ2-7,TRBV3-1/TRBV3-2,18,CASSQVLGMGTGSYEQYF